This TCR beta chain was sequenced in a study of T cell changes during pregnancy in multiple sclerosis. The germline CDR1 and CDR2 sequences are SGHRS and YFSETQ. The CDR3 totals 17 residues. Trimming at V came to 4 bases and at J to 12 bases, leaving 21 bases not matched to a gene. TCRdb keeps only in-frame clones here, not all; method: immunoSEQ multiplex PCR. Of 35,000 to 55,000 clones listed, under 90% were seen once; the top ten hold 4.7%. The specimen was peripheral blood, collected in the second trimester of pregnancy. The genes are TRBV5-1 and TRBJ2-1; the match to TRBD2 covers 8 bases. This TCR came from a female donor in good health, enrolled as a control in a pregnancy study. CDR3 in amino acids: CASSRALTSVPESGQFF. CDR3 in DNA: TGCGCCAGCAGCCGCGCTCTGACTAGCGTACCAGAATCGGGGCAGTTCTTC.